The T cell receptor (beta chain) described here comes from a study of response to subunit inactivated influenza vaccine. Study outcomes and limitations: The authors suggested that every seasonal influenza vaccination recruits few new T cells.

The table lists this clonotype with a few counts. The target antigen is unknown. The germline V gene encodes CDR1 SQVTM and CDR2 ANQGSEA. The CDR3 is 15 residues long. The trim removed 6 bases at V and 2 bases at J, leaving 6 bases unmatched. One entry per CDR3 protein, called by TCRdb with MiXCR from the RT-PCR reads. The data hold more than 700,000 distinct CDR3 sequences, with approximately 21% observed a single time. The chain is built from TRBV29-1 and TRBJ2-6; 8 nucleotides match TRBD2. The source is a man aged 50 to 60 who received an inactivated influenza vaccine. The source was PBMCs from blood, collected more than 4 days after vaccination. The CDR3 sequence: CSVLGGGTGANVLTF. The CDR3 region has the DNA TGCAGCGTCCTCGGCGGGGGGACTGGGGCCAACGTCCTGACTTTC. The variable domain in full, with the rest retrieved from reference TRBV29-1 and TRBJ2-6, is SAVISQKPSRDICQRGTSLTIQCQVDSQVTMMFWYRQQPGQSLTLIATANQGSEATYESGFVIDKFPISRPNLTFSTLTVSNMSPEDSSIYLCSVLGGGTGANVLTFGAGSRLTVL.